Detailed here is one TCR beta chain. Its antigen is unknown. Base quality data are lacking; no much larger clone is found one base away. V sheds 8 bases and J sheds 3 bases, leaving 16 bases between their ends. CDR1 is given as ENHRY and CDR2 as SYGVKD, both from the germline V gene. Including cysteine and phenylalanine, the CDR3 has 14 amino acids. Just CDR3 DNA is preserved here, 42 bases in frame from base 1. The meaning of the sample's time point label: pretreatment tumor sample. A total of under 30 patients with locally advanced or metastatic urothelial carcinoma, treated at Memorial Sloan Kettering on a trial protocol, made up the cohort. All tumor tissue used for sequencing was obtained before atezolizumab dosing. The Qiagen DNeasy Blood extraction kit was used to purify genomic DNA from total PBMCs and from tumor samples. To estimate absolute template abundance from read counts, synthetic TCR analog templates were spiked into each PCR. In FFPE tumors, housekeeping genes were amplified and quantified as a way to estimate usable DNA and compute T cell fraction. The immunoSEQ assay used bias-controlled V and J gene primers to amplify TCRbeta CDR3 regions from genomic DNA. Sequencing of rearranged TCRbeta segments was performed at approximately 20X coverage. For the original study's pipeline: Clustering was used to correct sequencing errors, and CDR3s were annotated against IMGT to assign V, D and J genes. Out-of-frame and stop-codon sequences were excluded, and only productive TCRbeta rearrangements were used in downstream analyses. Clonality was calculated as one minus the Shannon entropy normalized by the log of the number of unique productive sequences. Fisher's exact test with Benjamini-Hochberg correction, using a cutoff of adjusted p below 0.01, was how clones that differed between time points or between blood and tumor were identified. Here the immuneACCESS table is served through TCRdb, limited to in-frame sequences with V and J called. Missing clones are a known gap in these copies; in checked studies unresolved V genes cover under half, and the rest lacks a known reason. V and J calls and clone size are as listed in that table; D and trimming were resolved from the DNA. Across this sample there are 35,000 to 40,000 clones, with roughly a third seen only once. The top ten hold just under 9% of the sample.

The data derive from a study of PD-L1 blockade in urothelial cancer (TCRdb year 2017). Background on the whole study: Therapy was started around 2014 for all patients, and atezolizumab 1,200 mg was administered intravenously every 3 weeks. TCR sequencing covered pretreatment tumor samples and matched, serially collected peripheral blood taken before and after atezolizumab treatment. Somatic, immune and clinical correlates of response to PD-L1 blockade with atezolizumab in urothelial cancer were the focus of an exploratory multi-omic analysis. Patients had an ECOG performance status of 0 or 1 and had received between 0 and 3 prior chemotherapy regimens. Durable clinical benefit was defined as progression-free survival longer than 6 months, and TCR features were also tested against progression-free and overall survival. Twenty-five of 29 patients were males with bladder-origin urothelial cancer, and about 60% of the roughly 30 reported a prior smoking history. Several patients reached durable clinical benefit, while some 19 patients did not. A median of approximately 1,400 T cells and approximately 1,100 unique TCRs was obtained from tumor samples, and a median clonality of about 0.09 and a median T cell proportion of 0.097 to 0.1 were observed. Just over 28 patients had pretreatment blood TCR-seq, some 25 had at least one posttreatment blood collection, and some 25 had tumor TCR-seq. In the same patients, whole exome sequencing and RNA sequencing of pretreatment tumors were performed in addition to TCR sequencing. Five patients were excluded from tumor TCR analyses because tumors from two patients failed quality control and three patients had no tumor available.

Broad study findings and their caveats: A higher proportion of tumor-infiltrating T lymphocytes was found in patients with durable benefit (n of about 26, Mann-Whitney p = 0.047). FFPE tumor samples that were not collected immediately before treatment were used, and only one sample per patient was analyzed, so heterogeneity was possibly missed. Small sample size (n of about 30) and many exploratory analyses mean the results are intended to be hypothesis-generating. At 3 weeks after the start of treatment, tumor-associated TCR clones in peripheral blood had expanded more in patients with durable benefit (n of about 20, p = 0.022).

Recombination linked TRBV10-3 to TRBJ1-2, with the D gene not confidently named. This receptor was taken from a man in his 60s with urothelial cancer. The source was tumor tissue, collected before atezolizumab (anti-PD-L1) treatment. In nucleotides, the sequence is TGTGCCATCCGGACGACGCTCGAGGACTATGGCTACACCTTC. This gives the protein CAIRTTLEDYGYTF.